This T cell receptor beta chain was sequenced for a study of blood T cell repertoires in COVID-19 (dated by TCRdb to the early 2020s). Turning to the overall study: Samples covering the acute and convalescent phases of COVID-19 were provided by collaborators in the United States, Italy and Spain. The material from the prospective study consisted of cDNA or gDNA derived from T cells, B-cell-depleted T cells, or PBMCs. Subjects who had been exposed to COVID-19, were actively infected with it, or had recovered from it provided the deeply sampled blood TCRbeta repertoires that made up the dataset. The repertoires were released in a freely available public database intended as a resource for research on the immune response to SARS-CoV-2. Samples came from the ongoing ImmuneRACE study (first 160 participants) plus 1,254 subjects from 6 global collaborators. Nearly every sample came with metadata listing a de-identified subject ID, COVID-19 status, age in years and sex. Where HLA class I and class II types were available, the types were taken from metadata supplied by the sample provider, not from assay-based typing. Study-wide conclusions, independent of this receptor: The quantity of clinical and demographic metadata differed by source and by participant and was supplied without curation.

The germline V gene gives CDR1 as SGDLS and CDR2 as YYNGEE. The CDR3 contains 13 residues, cysteine and phenylalanine counted. Solely the CDR3 DNA is kept, with 39 bases framed from the first base. Relative to germline, V is 4 bases shorter and J is 8 bases shorter, with 12 bases between their ends. One collaborating source in Seattle enrolled patients during active infection and followed them longitudinally through the course of disease. Whole blood was collected in K2EDTA tubes by collaborating institutions according to the institutions' own protocols. For TCRbeta analysis, collaborators shipped samples as frozen whole blood, isolated PBMCs, or DNA extracted from either of those sample types. Concerning this clone itself: No antigen is known for it. No clone much larger than this one lies a single base away; base qualities are absent.

TCRbeta CDR3 regions were amplified from genomic DNA by means of the immunoSEQ Assay, a bias-controlled multiplex PCR. In the original analysis: The number of nucleated cells in each sample was estimated by amplification of reference gene primers within the assay. To quantify the absolute abundance of each unique TCRbeta CDR3 rearrangement, sequence reads were collapsed and filtered. For each sample, productive Simpson clonality was calculated as the square root of Simpson's diversity index over productive rearrangements. This immuneACCESS table, as held by TCRdb, lists in-frame sequences with V and J called but not all clones. Of the missing ones, under half trace to an unresolved V gene in checked studies; the others have no known cause. Clone size and V and J calls were adopted from that table, with D and trimming inferred from the DNA. Here the sample has around 150,000 clones; more than 75% occur a single time. The ten largest clonotypes hold 10% of the sample.

The chain employs TRBV9 and TRBJ2-2; the D gene lacks a confident call. The specimen was peripheral blood. This TCR derives from a woman aged 65 to 85 with COVID-19, enrolled during active disease. The DNA sequence is as follows: TGTGCCAGCAGCACCTCGAGTTGGGGGGAGCTGTTTTTT. Its protein reads: CASSTSSWGELFF.